The clone carrying this T cell receptor (beta chain) was detected a few times. The target antigen is unknown. A second PCR of roughly 7 to 11 cycles used a sample-barcoded 5' primer and a J-beta primer mix. MiXCR, applied by TCRdb to the 5' RACE reads, yields one record per CDR3 protein. The sample carries roughly 1 million distinct CDR3 sequences, roughly 24% recorded once. This sample stems from a study of blood T cells in healthy people across ages. Findings of the study overall: Per million T cells, the diversity of TCR beta decreased roughly linearly as age advanced.

V dropped 5 bases and J dropped 3; count of bases not matched to a gene: 8. The CDR3 is 16 amino acids. In germline, CDR1 is ENHRY, CDR2 SYGVKD. These data also featured in a second study, about T cells of mothers and their children. This second study says: Nine systemically healthy Caucasian donors: three mothers, six children. Over 9.5 million TCR beta CDR3 reads were obtained from each mother, and some 3.1 million from each child.

The source of this sequence is a girl aged 2 to 9 in good health. The chain carries TRBV10-3 and TRBJ2-3; 10 bases match TRBD2. The sample taken for sequencing was blood. This CDR3 is CAISLAPGLATDTQYF. DNA of the CDR3: TGTGCCATCAGTCTGGCCCCGGGACTAGCGACAGATACGCAGTATTTT.